These 14 T cell receptor beta chains originate from one sample sequenced in a study of spatial heterogeneity in lung cancer. TCRdb analysed the 5' RACE reads with MiXCR anew, one entry per CDR3 protein. The sample includes 12,000 or so distinct CDR3 sequences, roughly 6.2% of them seen just once. The time point was: sample taken at primary tumor resection. From tumor, nontumor lung or frozen PBMC, whole RNA was taken unsorted for sequencing. This specimen consisted of normal lung tissue next to the tumor, obtained at surgery. The receptors come from a male donor with early-stage non-small cell lung cancer.

This clonotype has just a few counts. This beta chain is an unintended read in a library built for alpha chains; its size means little. J is TRBJ2-7 and V is TRBV7-3, with D uncertain. The CDR3 sequence is 15 residues long. V dropped 2 bases and J dropped 2 bases, with 13 bases sitting between them. Germline V gene sequence: CDR1 SGHTA, CDR2 FQGTGA. CDR3 in amino acids: CASSLDASNTYEQYF. Here the CDR3 DNA reads TGTGCCAGCAGCTTAGATGCTTCCAACACCTACGAGCAGTACTTC.

As to this clonotype: Found in a library prepared for alpha chains, this beta chain is an off-target read, and its abundance has little meaning. The chain is built from TRBV7-3 and TRBJ2-3; weak D call: TRBD2 (6 bases). This CDR3 region has 17 residues. Trimming removed 1 base at V and 1 base at J, with 15 bases between. CDR1 is SGHTA, CDR2 FQGTGA, per germline. This CDR3 is CASSLRPGTLGTDTQYF. The CDR3 nucleotides are TGTGCCAGCAGCTTAAGGCCCGGGACTCTCGGCACAGATACGCAGTATTTT.

In its sample, this clonotype was seen many times. This beta chain lies outside the target of a library built for alpha chains; its clone size means little. The chain has TRBV27 and TRBJ2-5; TRBD2 aligns across 9 bases. This CDR3 has 16 residues. Germline lookup yields CDR1 MNHEY and CDR2 SMNVEV (reference sequence). V gave up 6 bases and J gave up 1 base; unmatched junction bases: 9. CDR3 bases: TGTGCCAGCAGCTCCTATTCGACTAGCGGCCAAGAGACCCAGTACTTC. Its protein is CASSSYSTSGQETQYF.

This clonotype was detected many times. The library was built for alpha chains, so this beta chain is an off-target read and its size means little. V is TRBV3-1 and J is TRBJ1-5; possibly TRBD1 for D (6 bases). CDR3 size: 15 residues. With 2 bases removed from V and 2 bases from J, the gap between germline ends came to 10 bases. CDR1 is LGHDT, CDR2 YNNKEL, per germline (reference sequence). CDR3 region: CASSQQGFGNQPQHF. The CDR3 DNA follows: TGTGCCAGCAGCCAACAGGGGTTCGGCAATCAGCCCCAGCATTTT.

There are many counts of this clonotype. Little can be read into the size of this beta chain, an off-target read in a library designed for alpha chains. The V call is TRBV27, the J call TRBJ2-2, with 9 bases matching TRBD2. Trimming took 8 bases from V and 7 from J; bases not matched to a gene: 8. This CDR3 has 14 residues. Per germline, CDR1 MNHEY and CDR2 SMNVEV (reference sequence). The CDR3 sequence is CASALGLARGELFF. The CDR3 DNA reads TGTGCCAGCGCCCTTGGACTAGCGCGCGGGGAGCTGTTTTTT.

On this clonotype: Little can be read into the size of this beta chain, an off-target read in a library designed for alpha chains. V and J are TRBV7-2 and TRBJ1-1, with a tentative D call TRBD1 (6 bases). The germline CDR1 and CDR2 sequences are SGHTA and FQGNSA. V shed 5 bases and J shed 8 bases, with 15 bases lying between them. The CDR3 contains 13 residues. CDR3 DNA sequence: TGTGCCAGCAGCCCGTTAAACCAGGGGGAAGCTTTCTTT. This encodes CASSPLNQGEAFF.

As to this clonotype: Since it is a stray read in a library aimed at alpha chains, this beta chain has a size that is not meaningful. This chain links TRBV20-1 with TRBJ2-7, with D perhaps matching TRBD2 (5 bases). The CDR3 consists of 13 residues. V was trimmed by 6 bases and J by 5 bases, leaving 17 bases between them. The V gene's germline CDR1 is DFQATT and CDR2 SNEGSKA (reference sequence). The CDR3, as DNA: TGCAGTGCCGCGGCCCCCCACGGGGACGAGCAGTACTTC. It specifies CSAAAPHGDEQYF.

This clonotype was counted at least ten times. This beta chain was picked up by a library intended for alpha chains and is off target, so its count carries little meaning. This chain uses TRBV12-5 with TRBJ2-3; TRBD1 agrees at 10 bases. This CDR3 is 15 amino acids long. Germline CDR1 is LGHNT and CDR2 is FRNRAP. The trim removed 7 bases at V and 4 bases at J, leaving 8 bases unmatched. The CDR3 DNA follows: TGTGCTAGTGCTAAGGGGGACAGGGGCGCAGATACGCAGTATTTT. Translating it yields CASAKGDRGADTQYF. Variable domain in full (rest from reference TRBV12-5 and TRBJ2-3): DARVTQTPRHKVTEMGQEVTMRCQPILGHNTVFWYRQTMMQGLELLAYFRNRAPLDDSGMPKDRFSAEMPDATLATLKIQPSEPRDSAVYFCASAKGDRGADTQYFGPGTRLTVL.

By share, this clonotype counts as large. This beta chain slipped into a library made for alpha chains as a stray read, so its size is not meaningful. This rearrangement joins TRBV9 to TRBJ2-1; D gene unclear. The CDR3 covers 15 residues. The V and J ends lost 0 bases and 5 bases respectively, with 12 bases between them. Germline CDR1 and CDR2: SGDLS and YYNGEE. The CDR3 here is CASSVGSQLDNEQFF. The CDR3 DNA sequence: TGTGCCAGCAGCGTAGGAAGCCAGCTGGACAATGAGCAGTTCTTC. Supplemented by reference TRBV9 and TRBJ2-1, the full variable domain reads DSGVTQTPKHLITATGQRVTLRCSPRSGDLSVYWYQQSLDQGLQFLIQYYNGEERAKGNILERFSAQQFPDLHSELNLSSLELGDSALYFCASSVGSQLDNEQFFGPGTRLTVL.

Worth noting for this clonotype: This beta chain appears as a stray read in a library generated for alpha chains; its size is not informative. CDR3 in DNA: TGTGCCAGCAGCTTAGCCGACAGGTCCCTCCAGTACTTC. Translated, it gives CASSLADRSLQYF. This rearrangement joins TRBV7-2 to TRBJ2-5; perhaps TRBD1 as D (6 bases). The CDR3 covers 13 residues. Trimming took off 0 bases at V and 10 bases at J, with 12 bases between the two ends. CDR1 is SGHTA, CDR2 FQGNSA, per germline.

In its sample, this clonotype was seen many times. This beta chain represents an off-target read in a library built for alpha chains; its size is of limited meaning. The chain links TRBV30 to TRBJ1-1, with 8 bases lining up with TRBD1. CDR1 and CDR2 from the germline V gene are GTSNPN and SVGIG (reference sequence). The ends lost 3 bases at V and 4 bases at J; junction bases unmatched: 7. The CDR3 runs to 14 residues. Here the CDR3 reads CAWRMTGAGTEAFF. The DNA for the CDR3 is TGTGCCTGGAGGATGACAGGGGCCGGCACTGAAGCTTTCTTT.

This clonotype was seen ten or more times. This beta chain turned up in a library designed for alpha chains; as an off-target read, its abundance says little. V and J are TRBV7-9 and TRBJ2-3, with 7 bases lining up with TRBD2. Trimming took 6 bases from V and 5 from J; bases not matched to a gene: 8. The V gene's germline CDR1 is SEHNR and CDR2 FQNEAQ (reference sequence). The CDR3 has 14 amino acids. In DNA form, the CDR3 reads TGTGCCAGCAGTGGAGATACGGGGGGAGATACGCAGTATTTT. It codes for CASSGDTGGDTQYF.

This clonotype appeared many times. As an off-target read in a library built for alpha chains, this beta chain has a frequency of little significance. This rearrangement joins TRBV5-1 to TRBJ2-5; 8 bases align to TRBD1. This CDR3 is 14 amino acids long. After removal of 3 bases from V and 1 base from J, the junction contained 2 bases not matched to a gene. Germline V CDR1 and CDR2: SGHRS, YFSETQ. The CDR3 DNA reads as TGCGCCAGCAGCTCTGGGACAGGCCAAGAGACCCAGTACTTC. Its translation: CASSSGTGQETQYF.

Worth noting for this clonotype: The library was designed around alpha chains, so this beta chain is a stray read whose abundance carries little weight. The gene calls are TRBV7-6 and TRBJ2-7; D is unclear. V lost 5 bases and J 7 bases, leaving 12 bases between the germline ends. Germline CDR1 is SGHVS and CDR2 is FNYEAQ. The CDR3 totals 12 residues. This CDR3 is CASSLILGEQYF. In DNA, the CDR3 is TGTGCCAGCAGCCTGATCCTGGGGGAGCAGTACTTC.